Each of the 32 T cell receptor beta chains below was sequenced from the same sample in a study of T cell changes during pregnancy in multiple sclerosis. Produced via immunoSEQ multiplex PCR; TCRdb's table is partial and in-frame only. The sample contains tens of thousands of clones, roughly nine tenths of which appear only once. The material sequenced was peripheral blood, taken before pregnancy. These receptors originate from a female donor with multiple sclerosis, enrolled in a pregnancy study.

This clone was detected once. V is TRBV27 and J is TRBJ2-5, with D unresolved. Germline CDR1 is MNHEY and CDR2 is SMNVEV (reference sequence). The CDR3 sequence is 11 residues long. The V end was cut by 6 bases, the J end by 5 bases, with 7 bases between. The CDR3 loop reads CASREHETQYF. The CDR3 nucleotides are TGTGCCAGCAGGGAGCACGAGACCCAGTACTTC.

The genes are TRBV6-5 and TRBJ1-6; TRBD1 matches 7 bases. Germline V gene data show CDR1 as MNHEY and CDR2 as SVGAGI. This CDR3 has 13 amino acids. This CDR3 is CASGTAYNSPLHF. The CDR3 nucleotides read TGTGCTTCTGGGACAGCGTATAATTCACCCCTCCACTTT.

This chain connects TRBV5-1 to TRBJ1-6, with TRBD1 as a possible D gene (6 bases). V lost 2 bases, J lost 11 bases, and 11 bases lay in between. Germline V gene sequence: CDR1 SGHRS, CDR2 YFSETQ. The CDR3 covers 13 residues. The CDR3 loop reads CASSLGRGTPLHF. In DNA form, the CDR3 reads TGCGCCAGCAGCTTAGGAAGGGGGACACCCCTCCACTTT.

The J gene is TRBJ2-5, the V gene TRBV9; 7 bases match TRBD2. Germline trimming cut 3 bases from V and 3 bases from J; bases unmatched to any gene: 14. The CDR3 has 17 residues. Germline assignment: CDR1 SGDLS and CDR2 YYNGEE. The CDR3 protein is CASSGNPGLVGEETQYF. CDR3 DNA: TGTGCCAGCAGCGGAAACCCTGGACTAGTCGGAGAAGAGACCCAGTACTTC.

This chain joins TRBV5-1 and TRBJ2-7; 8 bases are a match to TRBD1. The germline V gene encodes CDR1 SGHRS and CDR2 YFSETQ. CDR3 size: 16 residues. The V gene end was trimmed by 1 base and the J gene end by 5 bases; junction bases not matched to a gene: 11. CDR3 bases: TGCGCCAGCAGCTTGTTCCCCGCAGGGGGCTTAGACGAGCAGTACTTC. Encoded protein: CASSLFPAGGLDEQYF.

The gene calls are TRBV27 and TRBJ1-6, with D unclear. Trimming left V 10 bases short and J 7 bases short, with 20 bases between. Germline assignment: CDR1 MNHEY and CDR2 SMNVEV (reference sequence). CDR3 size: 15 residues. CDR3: CATTPGGDANSPLHF. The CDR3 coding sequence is TGTGCCACCACCCCCGGCGGAGACGCAAATTCACCCCTCCACTTT.

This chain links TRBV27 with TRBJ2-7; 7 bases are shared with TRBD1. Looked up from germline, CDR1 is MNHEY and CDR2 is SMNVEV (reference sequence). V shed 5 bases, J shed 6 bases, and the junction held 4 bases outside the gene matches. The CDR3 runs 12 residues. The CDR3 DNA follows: TGTGCCAGCAGTGCAACAGGGGTCGAGCAGTACTTC. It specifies CASSATGVEQYF.

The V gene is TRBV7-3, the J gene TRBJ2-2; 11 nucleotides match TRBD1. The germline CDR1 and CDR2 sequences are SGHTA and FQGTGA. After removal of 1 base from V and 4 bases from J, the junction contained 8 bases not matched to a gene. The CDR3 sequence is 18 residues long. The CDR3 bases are TGTGCCAGCAGCTTAATTGGTTTAGGGACAGGGGGCACCGGGGAGCTGTTTTTT. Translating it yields CASSLIGLGTGGTGELFF.

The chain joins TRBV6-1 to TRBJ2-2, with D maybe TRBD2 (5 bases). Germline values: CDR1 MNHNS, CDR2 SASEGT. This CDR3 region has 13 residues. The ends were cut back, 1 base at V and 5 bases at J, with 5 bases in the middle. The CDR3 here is CASSEGRTGELFF. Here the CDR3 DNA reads TGTGCCAGCAGTGAAGGGAGGACCGGGGAGCTGTTTTTT.

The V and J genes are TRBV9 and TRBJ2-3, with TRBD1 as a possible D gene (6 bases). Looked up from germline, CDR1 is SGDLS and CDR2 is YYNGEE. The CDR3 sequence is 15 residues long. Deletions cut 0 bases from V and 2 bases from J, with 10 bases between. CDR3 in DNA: TGTGCCAGCAGCGTAGCGACAGGCGACACAGATACGCAGTATTTT. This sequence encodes CASSVATGDTDTQYF. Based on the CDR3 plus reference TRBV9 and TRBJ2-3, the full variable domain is DSGVTQTPKHLITATGQRVTLRCSPRSGDLSVYWYQQSLDQGLQFLIQYYNGEERAKGNILERFSAQQFPDLHSELNLSSLELGDSALYFCASSVATGDTDTQYFGPGTRLTVL.

The chain's CDR3 is CASSLGAFSTEAFF. The CDR3 coding sequence is TGTGCCAGCAGCTTAGGTGCTTTCAGCACTGAAGCTTTCTTT. The gene calls are TRBV7-2 and TRBJ1-1, with D unresolved. The germline V and J ends were trimmed by 1 base and 4 bases, with 10 bases remaining between them. Germline V gives CDR1 SGHTA, CDR2 FQGNSA. This CDR3 spans 14 amino acids.

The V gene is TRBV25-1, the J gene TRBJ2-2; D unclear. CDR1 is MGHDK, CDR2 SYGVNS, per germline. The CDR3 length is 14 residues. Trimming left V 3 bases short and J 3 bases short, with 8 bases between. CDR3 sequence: CASSEAFHTGELFF. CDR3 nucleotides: TGTGCCAGCAGTGAGGCCTTCCACACCGGGGAGCTGTTTTTT.

The DNA for the CDR3 is TGTGCCAGCAGCTTCCAGGGGCGCACAGATACGCAGTATTTT. This sequence encodes CASSFQGRTDTQYF. This sequence joins TRBV7-9 and TRBJ2-3, with D maybe TRBD1 (6 bases). CDR3 length equals 14 residues. V was cut by 3 bases and J by 1 base, with 8 bases left in between. Germline V lookup: CDR1 SEHNR, CDR2 FQNEAQ (reference sequence).

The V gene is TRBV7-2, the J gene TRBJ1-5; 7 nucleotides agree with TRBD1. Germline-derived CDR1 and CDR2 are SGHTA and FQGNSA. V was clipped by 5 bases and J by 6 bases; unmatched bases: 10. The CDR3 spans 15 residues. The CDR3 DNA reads TGTGCCAGCAGCCTCGTAGGGGGCGAAGGTCAGCCCCAGCATTTT. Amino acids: CASSLVGGEGQPQHF.

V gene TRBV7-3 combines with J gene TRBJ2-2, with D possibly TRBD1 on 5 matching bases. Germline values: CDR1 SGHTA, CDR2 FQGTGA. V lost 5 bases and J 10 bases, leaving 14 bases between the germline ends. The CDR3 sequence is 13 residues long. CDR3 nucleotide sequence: TGTGCCAGCAGCCCAGGGAATTTAGAGGAGCTGTTTTTT. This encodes CASSPGNLEELFF.

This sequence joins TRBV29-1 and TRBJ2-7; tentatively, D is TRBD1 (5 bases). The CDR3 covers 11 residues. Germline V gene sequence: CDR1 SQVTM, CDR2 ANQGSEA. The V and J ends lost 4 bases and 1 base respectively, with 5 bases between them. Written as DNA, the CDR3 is TGCAGCGTTGCAGGGTCCTACGAGCAGTACTTC. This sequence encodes CSVAGSYEQYF.

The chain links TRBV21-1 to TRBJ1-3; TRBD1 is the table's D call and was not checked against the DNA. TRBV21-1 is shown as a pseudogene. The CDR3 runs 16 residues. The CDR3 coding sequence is TGTGCCAGATCCTTGGTGGGCGAGTTCTCTGGAAACACCATATATTTT. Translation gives CARSLVGEFSGNTIYF.

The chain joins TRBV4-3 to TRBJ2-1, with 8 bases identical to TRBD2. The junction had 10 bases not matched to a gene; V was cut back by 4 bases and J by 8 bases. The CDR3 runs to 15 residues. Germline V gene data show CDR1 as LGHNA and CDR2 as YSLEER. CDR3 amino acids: CASSPRDSGDHEQFF. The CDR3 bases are TGCGCCAGCAGCCCCCGGGATAGCGGGGACCATGAGCAGTTCTTC.

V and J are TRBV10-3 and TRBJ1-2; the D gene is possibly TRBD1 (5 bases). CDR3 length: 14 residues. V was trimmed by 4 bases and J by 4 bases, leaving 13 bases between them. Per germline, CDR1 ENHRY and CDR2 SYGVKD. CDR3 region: CAISGGGSLYGYTF. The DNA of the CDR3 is TGTGCCATCAGTGGCGGGGGGAGCCTCTATGGCTACACCTTC.

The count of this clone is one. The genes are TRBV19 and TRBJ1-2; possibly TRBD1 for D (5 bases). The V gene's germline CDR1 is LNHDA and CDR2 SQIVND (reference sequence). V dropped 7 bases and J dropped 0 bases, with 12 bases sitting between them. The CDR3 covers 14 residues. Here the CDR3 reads CASTPQVANYGYTF. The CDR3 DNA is TGTGCCAGTACCCCACAGGTAGCTAACTATGGCTACACCTTC.

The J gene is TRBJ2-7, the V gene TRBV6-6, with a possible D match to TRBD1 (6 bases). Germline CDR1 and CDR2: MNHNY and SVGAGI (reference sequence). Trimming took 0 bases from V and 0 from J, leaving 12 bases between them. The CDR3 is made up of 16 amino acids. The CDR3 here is CASSYSGAGASYEQYF. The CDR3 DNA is TGTGCCAGCAGTTACTCTGGGGCAGGGGCCTCCTACGAGCAGTACTTC.

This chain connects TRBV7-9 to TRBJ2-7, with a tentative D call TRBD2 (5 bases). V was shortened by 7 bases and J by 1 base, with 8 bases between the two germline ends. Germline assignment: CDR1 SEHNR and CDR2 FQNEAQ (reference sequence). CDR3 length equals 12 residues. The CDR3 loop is CASKEDSYEQYF. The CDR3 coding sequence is TGTGCCAGCAAGGAGGATTCCTACGAGCAGTACTTC.

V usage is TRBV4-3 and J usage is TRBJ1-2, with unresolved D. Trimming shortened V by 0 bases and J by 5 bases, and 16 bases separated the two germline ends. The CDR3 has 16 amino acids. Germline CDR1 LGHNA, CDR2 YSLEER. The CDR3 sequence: CASSQDYSLWSYGYTF. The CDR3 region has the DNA TGCGCCAGCAGCCAAGACTATTCTCTCTGGTCATATGGCTACACCTTC.

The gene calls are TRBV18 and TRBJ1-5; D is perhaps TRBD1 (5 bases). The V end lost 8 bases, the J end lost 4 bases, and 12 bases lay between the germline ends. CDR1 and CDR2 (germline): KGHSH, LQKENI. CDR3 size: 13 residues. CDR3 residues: CASAAGGNQPQHF. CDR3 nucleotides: TGTGCCAGCGCCGCGGGGGGGAATCAGCCCCAGCATTTT.

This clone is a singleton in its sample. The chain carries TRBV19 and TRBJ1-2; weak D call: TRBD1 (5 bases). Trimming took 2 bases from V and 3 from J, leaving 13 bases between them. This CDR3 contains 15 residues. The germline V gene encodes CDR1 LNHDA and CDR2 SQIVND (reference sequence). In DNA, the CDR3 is TGTGCCAGTAGTATATTGGCAGGGCGCGACTATGGCTACACCTTC. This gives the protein CASSILAGRDYGYTF.

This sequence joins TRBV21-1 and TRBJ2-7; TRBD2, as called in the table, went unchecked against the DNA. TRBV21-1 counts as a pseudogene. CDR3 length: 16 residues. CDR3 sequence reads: CASSPSKGPEGYEQYF. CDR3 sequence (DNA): TGTGCCAGCAGCCCCTCCAAGGGGCCGGAGGGCTACGAGCAGTACTTC.

CDR3 sequence reads: CASTLPGTADTGELFF. The CDR3 DNA sequence: TGTGCCAGTACCCTCCCCGGGACAGCGGACACCGGGGAGCTGTTTTTT. V and J are TRBV19 and TRBJ2-2; 7 nucleotides line up with TRBD1. CDR1 and CDR2 (germline): LNHDA, SQIVND (reference sequence). This CDR3 region has 16 residues. V lost 7 bases and J lost 3; bases outside the gene matches: 11.

In DNA, the CDR3 is TGTGCCATCAGTGAGTCGAAGGGAGGGGGAGGCACAGATACGCAGTATTTT. Its protein is CAISESKGGGGTDTQYF. The chain couples TRBV10-3 to TRBJ2-3; tentative D call: TRBD2 (7 bases). Germline CDR1 reads ENHRY; CDR2 reads SYGVKD. There are 17 residues in the CDR3. Trimming pared 0 bases from V and 1 base from J, leaving 14 bases between.

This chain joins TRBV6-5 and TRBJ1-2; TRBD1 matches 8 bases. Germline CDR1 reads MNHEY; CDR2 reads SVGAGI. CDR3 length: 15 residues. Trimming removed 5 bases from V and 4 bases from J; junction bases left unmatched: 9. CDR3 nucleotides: TGTGCCAGCAGTACCCCGGCAGGGGGCGGCTATGGCTACACCTTC. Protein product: CASSTPAGGGYGYTF.

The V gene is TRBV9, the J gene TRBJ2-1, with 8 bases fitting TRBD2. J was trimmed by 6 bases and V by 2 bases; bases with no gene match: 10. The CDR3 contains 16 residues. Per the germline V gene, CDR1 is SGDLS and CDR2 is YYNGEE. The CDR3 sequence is CASSVSPRLASNEQFF. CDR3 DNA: TGTGCCAGCAGCGTGTCCCCTCGACTAGCGTCCAATGAGCAGTTCTTC.

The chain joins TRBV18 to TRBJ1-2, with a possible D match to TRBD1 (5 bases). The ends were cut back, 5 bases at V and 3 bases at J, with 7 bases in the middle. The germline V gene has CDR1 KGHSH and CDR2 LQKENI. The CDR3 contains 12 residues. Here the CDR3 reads CASSGQDYGYTF. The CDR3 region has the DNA TGTGCCAGCTCAGGACAAGACTATGGCTACACCTTC.

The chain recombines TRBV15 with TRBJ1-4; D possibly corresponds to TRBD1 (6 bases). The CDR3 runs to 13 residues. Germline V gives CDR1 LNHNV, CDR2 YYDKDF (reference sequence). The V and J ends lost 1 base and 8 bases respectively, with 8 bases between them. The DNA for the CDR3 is TGTGCCACCAGCAGAGCCGGGACAGAAAAACTGTTTTTT. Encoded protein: CATSRAGTEKLFF.